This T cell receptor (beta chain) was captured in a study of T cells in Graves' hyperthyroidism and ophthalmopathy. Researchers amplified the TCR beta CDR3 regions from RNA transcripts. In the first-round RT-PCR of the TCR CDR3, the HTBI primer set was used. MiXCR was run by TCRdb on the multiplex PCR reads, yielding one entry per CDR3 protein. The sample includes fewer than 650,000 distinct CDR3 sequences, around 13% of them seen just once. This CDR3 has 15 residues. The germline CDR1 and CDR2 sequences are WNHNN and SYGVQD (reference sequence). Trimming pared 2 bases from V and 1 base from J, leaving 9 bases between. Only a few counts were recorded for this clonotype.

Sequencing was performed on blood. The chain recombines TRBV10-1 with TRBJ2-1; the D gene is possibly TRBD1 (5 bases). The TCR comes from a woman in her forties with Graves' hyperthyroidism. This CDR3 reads CASSERSGSYNEQFF. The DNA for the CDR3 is TGCGCCAGCAGTGAGAGGTCAGGGTCCTACAATGAGCAGTTCTTC.